This T cell receptor beta chain was recorded in a study of shared clonotypes between healthy human individuals. Every subset had its genomic DNA shared out evenly among several immunoSEQ plates. Some clones are missing from TCRdb's copy, which holds only in-frame ones; the method was immunoSEQ multiplex PCR. The sample has about 2 million clones, about 95% seen once. Terminally differentiated effector memory CD45RA+ cells were excluded by CCR7 positive selection of CD45RO-negative cells. This receptor was obtained from a man aged 18 to 29 in good health. Sequenced material: naive CD8+ T cells sorted from blood.

The CDR3 coding sequence is TGTGCCAGTATGGCACAGGGTGAAGGTGTTGAGAATTCACCCCTCCACTTT. This encodes CASMAQGEGVENSPLHF. The chain has TRBV19 and TRBJ1-6; a possible D gene is TRBD1 (6 bases). Germline CDR1 is LNHDA and CDR2 is SQIVND (reference sequence). The germline V and J ends were trimmed by 7 bases and 7 bases, with 23 bases remaining between them. The CDR3 has 17 amino acids.